This TCR beta chain was identified in a study of human T cells and chemical hapten exposure (dated by TCRdb to the early 2020s). Background on the whole study: For sensitization, 2% DPC in acetone was applied to a roughly 2 cm by roughly 2 cm area of upper inner arm skin. Roughly 30 alopecia patients provided blood for TCR sequencing at one to four time points (pre-sensitization, 2, 6 and 24 weeks). Patch testing on the upper back used Finn chambers containing 0.01% DPC, with scoring done after 6 days according to International Contact Dermatitis Research Group standards. Throughout the approximately 26-week study period, patients were also given weekly therapeutic DPC doses on the scalp. Alopecia areata with under or over 50% scalp involvement, alopecia totalis and alopecia universalis were represented in the patient cohort, which was mostly female. Libraries were pooled for sequencing, and variation in per-sample TCR yields was attributed mainly to small differences in library volumes within the pool. Patient blood was sampled pre-sensitization (week 0) and at 2, 6 and about 24 weeks after DPC sensitization. The study tracked peripheral blood TCR repertoire changes in vivo during primary and secondary sensitization to the hapten diphenylcyclopropenone (DPC) in alopecia patients. Study-wide conclusions, independent of this receptor: Patch test score was positively correlated with the number of PT1 expanded TCRs, with significance at thresholds 8, 16 and 32 but not at 4. Repeated subsampling changed both the strength of the expansion versus patch-test correlation and the threshold at which that correlation became significant. Because all patients had alopecia, a presumed autoimmune disease, the immune response of the patients might differ from that of healthy individuals. No change with DPC sensitization was found in the number of TCRs above 1 in 1000 frequency, and no evidence of global repertoire structure alterations was found. Compared with pre-sensitization or healthy control sets, expanded TCRs formed significantly more large CDR3 similarity clusters, which is consistent with antigen-driven responses.

The sample's time point label is to be understood as: pre-sensitization, week 0. The treatment or condition label corresponds to: therapeutic diphenylcyclopropenone sensitization with weekly scalp DPC. At every patch-test visit, the blood draw took place before the patch test was put on. Patients were eligible if aged 18 to 70, diagnosed with alopecia and judged suitable for DPC therapy, and pregnant patients were excluded. Total RNA was isolated from unfractionated whole blood collected in Tempus Blood RNA tubes. Preparation of the library involved RACE. Sequencer: NextSeq 500. During library preparation, unique molecular identifiers were attached to individual cDNA molecules so that TCRs could be counted in a quantitative, reproducible way. For every blood RNA sample, sequencing covered both the TCR alpha and TCR beta chains. The paper's data handling went like this. The median number of TCRs per sample was roughly 100,000, ranging from about 20,000 to 750,000. The Decombinator software suite was used to annotate V, J and CDR3 in the TCR reads. For the PS versus PT1 abundance plots, all samples were subsampled to the same number of TCRs (28,000). TCRs were defined as expanded if absent before sensitization and observed at least eight times at the 2-week time point. TCRdb ran its own pipeline on the public reads, namely fastp trimming at Q25 and MiXCR clone calling, and kept in-frame beta chains. Identical CDR3 protein sequences are pooled into one entry, listed with their most common genes and DNA. It is TCRdb's table, rather than the study itself, that gives the V and J calls and clone size. The table for this sample lists approximately 100,000 distinct CDR3 sequences; around 10% of them were counted only once. Clones ranked in the top ten supply 1.5% to 2% of the sample.

This clonotype was picked up a small number of times. The target of this receptor is not known. The sample holds no much larger clone one base away, and base qualities are not on file. This clonotype originated in a woman aged 45-60 years with alopecia areata. Some clones in this sample may be carry-over from other donors' samples. The specimen comprised whole blood, sampled in connection with sensitization to the hapten diphenylcyclopropenone (DPC).

The CDR3 reads CASSPLDGNYGYTF. The DNA sequence reads TGTGCCAGCTCACCATTGGACGGGAACTATGGCTACACCTTC. The V gene is TRBV18 and the J gene is TRBJ1-2, with the D gene not clear enough to name. The CDR3 goes from the cysteine to the phenylalanine over 14 residues. Solely the CDR3 DNA is kept, with 42 bases framed from the first base. The germline V gene gives CDR1 as KGHSH and CDR2 as LQKENI. Trimming removed 2 bases from V and 2 bases from J, leaving 9 bases between the germline ends. The entire variable domain, with the stretches around the CDR3 drawn from the reference TRBV18 and TRBJ1-2 proteins, is NAGVMQNPRHLVRRRGQEARLRCSPMKGHSHVYWYRQLPEEGLKFMVYLQKENIIDESGMPKERFSAEFPKEGPSILRIQQVVRGDSAAYFCASSPLDGNYGYTFGSGTRLTVV.